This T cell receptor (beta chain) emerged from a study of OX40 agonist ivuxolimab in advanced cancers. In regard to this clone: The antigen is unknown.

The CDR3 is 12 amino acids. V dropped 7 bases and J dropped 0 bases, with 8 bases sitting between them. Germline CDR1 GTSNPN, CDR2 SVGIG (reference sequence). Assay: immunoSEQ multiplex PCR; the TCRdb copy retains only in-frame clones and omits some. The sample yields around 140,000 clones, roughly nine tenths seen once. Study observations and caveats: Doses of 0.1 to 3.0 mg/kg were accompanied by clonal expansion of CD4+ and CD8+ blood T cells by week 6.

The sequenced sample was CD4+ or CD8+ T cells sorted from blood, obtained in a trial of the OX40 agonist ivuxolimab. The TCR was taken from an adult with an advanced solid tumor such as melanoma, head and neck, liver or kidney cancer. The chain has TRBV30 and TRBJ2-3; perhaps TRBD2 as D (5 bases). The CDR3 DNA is TGTGCCTCAAGGAGGAGCACAGATACGCAGTATTTT. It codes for CASRRSTDTQYF.